The rows below give T cell receptor beta chains drawn from one sample of a study of cytomegalovirus exposure and HLA in healthy donors. Repertoires were generated with immunoSEQ multiplex PCR, while TCRdb's copy carries only in-frame clones and drops some. The profile shows 150,000 to 200,000 clones, about 81% of them singletons. The specimen was PBMCs. These receptors all come from a young woman in good health and CMV-seronegative. Both conserved end residues are part of each CDR3. A D gene is named only where the DNA matches it firmly. Size is omitted from some rows. Given values are once, few, many or a class for expanded clones.

>TRBV27|NA|TRBJ2-3|TRBD2
TGTGCCAGCAGAGACCGGGACTATAGCACAGATACGCAGTATTTT
CASRDRDYSTDTQYF
>TRBV11-2|NA|TRBJ2-5|NA
TGTGCCAGCAGCTTAGATTCAAACTATCCGTACCAAGAGACCCAGTACTTC
CASSLDSNYPYQETQYF
>TRBV6-1|once|TRBJ1-2|NA
TGTGCCAGCAGTGGGAGCGGGGTAATCTATGGCTACACCTTC
CASSGSGVIYGYTF
>TRBV14|NA|TRBJ2-7|TRBD2
TGTGCCAGCAGCCAACCTAGCGGGGGGATCTACGAGCAGTACTTC
CASSQPSGGIYEQYF
>TRBV5-4|NA|TRBJ2-1|NA
TGTGCCAGCAGCTTGGCCGACTACGAGAGGAAGTTCTTC
CASSLADYERKFF
>TRBV9|NA|TRBJ2-1|TRBD2
TGTGCCAGCAGCGTACTTGGGGGGGGATACAATGAGCAGTTCTTC
CASSVLGGGYNEQFF
>TRBV18|NA|TRBJ1-5|TRBD1
TGTGCCAGCTCACCCGTCGGGACAGGGTGGGGCAATCAGCCCCAGCATTTT
CASSPVGTGWGNQPQHF
>TRBV28|NA|TRBJ2-7|NA
TGTGCCAGCAGTCCCCCCGGGCTAGCGAAAGTCAACGAGCAGTACTTC
CASSPPGLAKVNEQYF
>TRBV27|NA|TRBJ1-2|NA
TGTGCCTCCGGACAGCCCCCGTTAGCTAACTATGGCTACACCTTC
CASGQPPLANYGYTF
>TRBV27|NA|TRBJ2-1|NA
TGTGCCAGCAGCGACAGTTCCATCTGGGACAATGAGCAGTTCTTC
CASSDSSIWDNEQFF